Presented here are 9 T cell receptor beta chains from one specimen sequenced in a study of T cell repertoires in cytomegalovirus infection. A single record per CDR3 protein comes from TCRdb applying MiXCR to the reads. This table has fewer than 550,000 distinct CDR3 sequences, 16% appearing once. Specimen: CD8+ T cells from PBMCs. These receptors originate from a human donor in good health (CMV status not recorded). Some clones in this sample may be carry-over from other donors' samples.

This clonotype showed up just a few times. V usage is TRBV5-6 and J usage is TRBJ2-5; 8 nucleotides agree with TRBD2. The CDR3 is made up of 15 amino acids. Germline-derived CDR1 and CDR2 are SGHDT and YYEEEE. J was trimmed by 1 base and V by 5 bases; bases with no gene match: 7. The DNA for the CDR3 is TGTGCCAGCAGTAATAGCGGGGTATTCCAAGAGACCCAGTACTTC. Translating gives CASSNSGVFQETQYF. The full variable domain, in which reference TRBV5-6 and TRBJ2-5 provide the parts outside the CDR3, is DAGVTQSPTHLIKTRGQQVTLRCSPKSGHDTVSWYQQALGQGPQFIFQYYEEEERQRGNFPDRFSGHQFPNYSSELNVNALLLGDSALYLCASSNSGVFQETQYFGPGTRLLVL.

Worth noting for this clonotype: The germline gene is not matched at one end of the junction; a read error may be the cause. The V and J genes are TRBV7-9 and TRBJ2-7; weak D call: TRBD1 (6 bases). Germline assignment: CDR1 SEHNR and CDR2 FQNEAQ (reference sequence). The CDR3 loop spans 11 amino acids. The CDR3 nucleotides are TGTGCTAGCAGCTCAGGGGACGATCAGTACTTC. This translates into CASSSGDDQYF.

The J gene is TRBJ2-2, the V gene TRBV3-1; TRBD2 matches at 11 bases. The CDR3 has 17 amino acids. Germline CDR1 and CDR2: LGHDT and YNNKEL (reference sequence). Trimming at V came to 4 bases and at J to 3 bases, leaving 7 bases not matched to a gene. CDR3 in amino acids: CASSLELAGVDTGELFF. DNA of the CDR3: TGTGCCAGCAGCCTTGAACTAGCGGGAGTCGACACCGGGGAGCTGTTTTTT.

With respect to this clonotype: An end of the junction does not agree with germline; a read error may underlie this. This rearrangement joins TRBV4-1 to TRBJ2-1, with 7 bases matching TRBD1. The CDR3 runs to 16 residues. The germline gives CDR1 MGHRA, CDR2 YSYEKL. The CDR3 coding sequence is TGCGACAGCAGCCAAGCAACAGACTCAGGGGGAAATGAGCAGTTCTTC. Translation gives CDSSQATDSGGNEQFF.

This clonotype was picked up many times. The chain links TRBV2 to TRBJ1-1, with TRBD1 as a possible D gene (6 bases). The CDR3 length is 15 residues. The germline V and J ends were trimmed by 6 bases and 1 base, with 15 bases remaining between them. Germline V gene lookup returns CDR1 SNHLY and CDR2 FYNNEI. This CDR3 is CASRDPEDRNTEAFF. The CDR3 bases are TGTGCCAGCAGGGACCCCGAGGACAGGAACACTGAAGCTTTCTTT.

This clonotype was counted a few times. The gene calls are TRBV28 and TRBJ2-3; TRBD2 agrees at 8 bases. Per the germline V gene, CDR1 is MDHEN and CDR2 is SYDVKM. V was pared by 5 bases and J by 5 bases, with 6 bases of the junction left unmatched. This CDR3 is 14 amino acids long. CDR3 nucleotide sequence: TGTGCCAGCAGTCCCTCGGGGGGGCGAGATACGCAGTATTTT. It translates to CASSPSGGRDTQYF.

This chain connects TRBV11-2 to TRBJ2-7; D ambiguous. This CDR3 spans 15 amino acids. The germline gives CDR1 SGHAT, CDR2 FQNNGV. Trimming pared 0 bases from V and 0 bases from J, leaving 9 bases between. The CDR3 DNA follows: TGTGCCAGCAGCTTAGATCCCCCGGGCTCCTACGAGCAGTACTTC. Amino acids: CASSLDPPGSYEQYF.

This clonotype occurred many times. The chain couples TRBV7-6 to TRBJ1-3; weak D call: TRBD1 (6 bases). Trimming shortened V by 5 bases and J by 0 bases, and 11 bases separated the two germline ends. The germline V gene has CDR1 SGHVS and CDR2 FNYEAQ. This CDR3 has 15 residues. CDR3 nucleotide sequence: TGTGCCAGCAGCGACGGGACAAACTCTGGAAACACCATATATTTT. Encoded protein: CASSDGTNSGNTIYF.

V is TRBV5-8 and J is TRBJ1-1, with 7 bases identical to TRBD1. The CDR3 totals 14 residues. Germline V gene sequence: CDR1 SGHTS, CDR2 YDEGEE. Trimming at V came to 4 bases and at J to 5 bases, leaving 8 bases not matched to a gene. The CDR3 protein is CASSGDRAVTEAFF. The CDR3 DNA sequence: TGTGCCAGCAGCGGTGACAGGGCAGTTACTGAAGCTTTCTTT.